The rows below give T cell receptor beta chains drawn from one sample of a study of blood T cell repertoires in COVID-19. Measured with immunoSEQ multiplex PCR; TCRdb has only the in-frame clones, and not every one. The sample carries more than 150,000 clones, approximately 86% recorded once. Source material: peripheral blood. The receptor source for this set is a man in his forties with active or convalescent COVID-19. Each CDR3 is given with its conserved first and last residue. Each record gives: clone size, D gene, J gene, V gene, CDR3 DNA, CDR3 protein. D genes are given only for firm matches. Expanded clones are given a class, and other clones once, few, many or no size at all.

>.|.|TRBJ1-1|TRBV30
TGTGCCTGGATGCGGGGGGGGTACACTGAAGCTTTCTTT
CAWMRGGYTEAFF
>.|.|TRBJ2-3|TRBV6-5
TGTGCCAGCAGTCCCCTCGGGTATACGCAGTATTTT
CASSPLGYTQYF
>once|.|TRBJ1-4|TRBV19
TGTGCCAGTAGTATCCCGTATAATGAAAAACTGTTTTTT
CASSIPYNEKLFF
>.|.|TRBJ1-2|TRBV24-1
TGTGCCACCAGTGAGCGGACAGCCATAGGCTATGGCTACACCTTC
CATSERTAIGYGYTF
>once|TRBD1|TRBJ2-3|TRBV5-1
TGCGCCAGCAGCTTGGTGGGACAGGTCACAGATACGCAGTATTTT
CASSLVGQVTDTQYF
>few|TRBD1|TRBJ1-3|TRBV7-2
TGTGCCAGCAGCATACAGGGGGGCTCTGGAAACACCATATATTTT
CASSIQGGSGNTIYF
>once|TRBD2|TRBJ2-3|TRBV5-4
TGTGCCAGCAGCTCCGGGACTAGCGGAGGAACAGATACGCAGTATTTT
CASSSGTSGGTDTQYF
>.|TRBD2|TRBJ2-2|TRBV7-9
TGTGCCAGCAGCTTAGTCGGGGGGACGGCCGGGGAGCTGTTTTTT
CASSLVGGTAGELFF
>.|.|TRBJ1-6|TRBV2
TGTGCCAGCAGTGAAACCCCGACAGTCTCACCCCTCCACTTT
CASSETPTVSPLHF
>.|TRBD1|TRBJ2-1|TRBV12-5
TGTGCTAGTGGTTTGAGGGACAGGGGGCGGAATGAGCAGTTCTTC
CASGLRDRGRNEQFF
>.|TRBD1|TRBJ2-1|TRBV5-1
TGCGCCAGCAGCTTGCTGGGACAGGTCTACAATGAGCAGTTCTTC
CASSLLGQVYNEQFF
>.|.|TRBJ1-2|TRBV7-6
TGTGCCAGCAGCTTAACGGTTCAGGACTATGGCTACACCTTC
CASSLTVQDYGYTF
>.|.|TRBJ2-1|TRBV19
TGTGCCACAGCGGGACAGGTATACAATGAGCAGTTCTTC
CATAGQVYNEQFF
>few|TRBD1|TRBJ2-7|TRBV7-6
TGTGCCAGCAGCTTGTACAGGGGCGGCGAGCAGTACTTC
CASSLYRGGEQYF
>few|TRBD1|TRBJ1-5|TRBV2
TGTGCCAGCACAGCCGGGACAGGGAATCAGCCCCAGCATTTT
CASTAGTGNQPQHF
>.|.|TRBJ2-2|TRBV10-1
TGCGCCAGCAGCGCGGGACCGTCGATCACCGGGGAGCTGTTTTTT
CASSAGPSITGELFF
>.|TRBD2|TRBJ2-1|TRBV6-6
TGTGCCAGCAGTCCCGGGGGAGCGGGGGTCTACAATGAGCAGTTCTTC
CASSPGGAGVYNEQFF
>.|.|TRBJ1-4|TRBV25-1
TGTGCCAGCAGTGAATATATCTCGGTAGAGGGTGAAAAACTGTTTTTT
CASSEYISVEGEKLFF
>few|.|TRBJ2-1|TRBV9
TGTGCCAGCAGCGTGGGACTTCTTGGGGCTGAGCAGTTCTTC
CASSVGLLGAEQFF
>.|TRBD1|TRBJ1-2|TRBV30
TGTGCCTGGAGGACGACAGGGGCTAGTGGCTACACCTTC
CAWRTTGASGYTF
>few|TRBD2|TRBJ2-3|TRBV7-3
TGTGCCAGCAGCTTTGTACGGGGGGGCCGAGATACGCAGTATTTT
CASSFVRGGRDTQYF
>few|.|TRBJ2-7|TRBV5-1
TGCGCCAGCCCAGACAGCGAGCAGTACTTC
CASPDSEQYF
>.|.|TRBJ2-7|TRBV4-3
TGCGCCAGCAGCCAAGAAGGGGGCGAGCAGTACTTC
CASSQEGGEQYF
>once|.|TRBJ2-3|TRBV19
TGTGCCAGTAGTATCCGCGGCACAGATACGCAGTATTTT
CASSIRGTDTQYF
>.|.|TRBJ2-3|TRBV20-1
TGCAGTGCCCAGTCAGGGGATACGCAGTATTTT
CSAQSGDTQYF
>.|.|TRBJ1-2|TRBV4-1
TGCGCCAGCAGCCCAGGAAACTATGGCTACACCTTC
CASSPGNYGYTF
>.|.|TRBJ1-2|TRBV7-5
TGTGCCAGAAGCTCCCGATCTCCCATCGGTGGCTATGGCTACACCTTC
CARSSRSPIGGYGYTF
>.|.|TRBJ2-3|TRBV6-5
TGTGCCAGCCCGGGAGCCTACACAGATACGCAGTATTTT
CASPGAYTDTQYF
>.|.|TRBJ2-7|TRBV12-3/TRBV12-4
TGTGCCAGCAGCCGCGCATACGAGCAGTACTTC
CASSRAYEQYF
>few|.|TRBJ1-1|TRBV5-1
TGCGCCAGCAGCTTGTCGACAGGCACTGAAGCTTTCTTT
CASSLSTGTEAFF
>.|.|TRBJ1-1|TRBV11-3
TGTGCCAGCGCCCTCGGGGGGGAGAACACTGAAGCTTTCTTT
CASALGGENTEAFF
>.|TRBD1|TRBJ1-1|TRBV7-3
TGTGCCAGCAGCGCCGGGACAGGGAGCACTGAAGCTTTCTTT
CASSAGTGSTEAFF
>.|.|TRBJ1-2|TRBV5-1
TGCGCCAGCAGCTTGCAAGGCGGGGGGGACTATGGCTACACCTTC
CASSLQGGGDYGYTF
>.|TRBD2|TRBJ2-2|TRBV6-2/TRBV6-3
TGTGCCAGCAGTTTGGCGGGGGGGCACACCGGGGAGCTGTTTTTT
CASSLAGGHTGELFF
>.|.|TRBJ2-7|TRBV5-5
TGTGCCAGCAGCCAGGCCGTCGGGACTGGGGTCTACGAGCAGTACTTC
CASSQAVGTGVYEQYF
>.|.|TRBJ2-3|TRBV27
TGTGCCAGCAGTTTTATGGGGGCCAGCACAGATACGCAGTATTTT
CASSFMGASTDTQYF
>.|TRBD2|TRBJ2-5|TRBV19
TGTGCCAGTAGTAGTAGGAGCCGGGGGGGCCGGGAGACCCAGTACTTC
CASSSRSRGGRETQYF
>.|.|TRBJ1-5|TRBV24-1
TGTGCCACCAGTGATTCAGATCAGCCCCAGCATTTT
CATSDSDQPQHF
>.|.|TRBJ2-3|TRBV10-2
TGCGCCAGCAGTGTGCGAAGCGTCCCAGACACAGATACGCAGTATTTT
CASSVRSVPDTDTQYF
>.|TRBD1|TRBJ1-2|TRBV2
TGTGCCAGCAGTGAAGCACCCGACAGGGGGCATGGCTACACCTTC
CASSEAPDRGHGYTF
>.|TRBD1|TRBJ1-3|TRBV7-9
TGTGCCAGCAGCACGCTACCGGACAGGGAGATTAAAGGACCTGGAAACACCATATATTTT
CASSTLPDREIKGPGNTIYF
>few|.|TRBJ1-6|TRBV6-5
TGTGCCAGCAGTTACTCAGAAGGAGATTCACCCCTCCACTTT
CASSYSEGDSPLHF
>.|TRBD1|TRBJ2-5|TRBV5-1
TGCGCCAGCAGCGGGGGACAGAGGGAAGAGACCCAGTACTTC
CASSGGQREETQYF
>.|TRBD2|TRBJ2-7|TRBV7-8
TGTGCCAGCAGAACAACTAGCGGGGGATACGAGCAGTACTTC
CASRTTSGGYEQYF
>once|TRBD1|TRBJ2-7|TRBV27
TGTGCCAGCAGGGGGACAGGGGTGAGGGAGCAGTACTTC
CASRGTGVREQYF
>.|.|TRBJ1-5|TRBV5-5
TGTGCCAGCAGCTTGCCGGGGGGCGATCAGCCCCAGCATTTT
CASSLPGGDQPQHF
>.|TRBD1|TRBJ1-1|TRBV6-1
TGTGCCAGCAGTGAATCACCGGGACAGGGGCGACTTATGAACACTGAAGCTTTCTTT
CASSESPGQGRLMNTEAFF
>.|.|TRBJ1-1|TRBV19
TGTGCCAGTATCCACCAGGTTTCTGGGAACACTGAAGCTTTCTTT
CASIHQVSGNTEAFF
>.|TRBD1|TRBJ2-3|TRBV19
TGTGCCAGTAGGATCCCGGGACAGGGGCCAGATACGCAGTATTTT
CASRIPGQGPDTQYF
>.|TRBD1|TRBJ1-2|TRBV6-6
TGTGCCAGCAGTCCGACAGGGCAAGCTAACTATGGCTACACCTTC
CASSPTGQANYGYTF
>once|TRBD1|TRBJ1-1|TRBV5-4
TGTGCCAGCAGCTTCGACAGGGACACTGAAGCTTTCTTT
CASSFDRDTEAFF
>.|.|TRBJ2-7|TRBV28
TGTGCCAGCAGTTTAGGGGGACTCACTCCCTACGAGCAGTACTTC
CASSLGGLTPYEQYF
>.|TRBD2|TRBJ2-1|TRBV28
TGTGCCAGCAGTTTGACTAGGGCGGGGGGACACAATGAGCAGTTCTTC
CASSLTRAGGHNEQFF
>.|TRBD1|TRBJ1-2|TRBV13
TGTGCCAGCAGCTTCGGACAGGATGGCTACACCTTC
CASSFGQDGYTF
>.|.|TRBJ2-3|TRBV20-1
TGCAGTGCTAGCGCCACTAATACGCAGTATTTT
CSASATNTQYF
>.|.|TRBJ1-2|TRBV2
TGTGCCAGCACGCAGGTGAATGGCTACACCTTC
CASTQVNGYTF